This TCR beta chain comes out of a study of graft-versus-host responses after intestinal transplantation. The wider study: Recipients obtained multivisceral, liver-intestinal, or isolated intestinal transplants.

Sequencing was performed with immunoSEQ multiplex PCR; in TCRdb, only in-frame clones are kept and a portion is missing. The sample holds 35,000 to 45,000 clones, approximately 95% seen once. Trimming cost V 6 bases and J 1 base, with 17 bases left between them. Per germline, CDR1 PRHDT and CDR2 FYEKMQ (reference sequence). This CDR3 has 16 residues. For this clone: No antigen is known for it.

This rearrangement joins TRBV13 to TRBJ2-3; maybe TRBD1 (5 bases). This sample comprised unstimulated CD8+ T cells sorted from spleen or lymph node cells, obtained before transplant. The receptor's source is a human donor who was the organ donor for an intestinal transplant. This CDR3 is CASRGVRPACTDTQYF. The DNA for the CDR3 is TGTGCCAGCAGAGGGGTACGGCCTGCATGCACAGATACGCAGTATTTT.